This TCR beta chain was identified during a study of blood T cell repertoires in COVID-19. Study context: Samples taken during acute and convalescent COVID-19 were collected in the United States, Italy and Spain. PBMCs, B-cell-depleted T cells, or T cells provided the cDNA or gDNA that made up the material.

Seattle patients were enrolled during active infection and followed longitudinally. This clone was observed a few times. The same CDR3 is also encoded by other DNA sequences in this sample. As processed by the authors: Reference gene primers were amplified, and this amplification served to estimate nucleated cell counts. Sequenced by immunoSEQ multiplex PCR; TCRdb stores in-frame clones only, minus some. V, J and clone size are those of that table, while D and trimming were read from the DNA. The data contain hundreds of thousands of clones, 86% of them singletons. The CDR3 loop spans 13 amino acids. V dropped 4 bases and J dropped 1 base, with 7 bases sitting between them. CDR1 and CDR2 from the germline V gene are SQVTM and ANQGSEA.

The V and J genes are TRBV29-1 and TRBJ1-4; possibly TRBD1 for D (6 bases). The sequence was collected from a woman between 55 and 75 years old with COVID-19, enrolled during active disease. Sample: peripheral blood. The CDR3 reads CSVVGGTNEKLFF. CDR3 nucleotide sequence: TGCAGCGTTGTAGGGGGAACTAATGAAAAACTGTTTTTT. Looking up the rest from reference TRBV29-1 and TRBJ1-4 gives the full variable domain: SAVISQKPSRDICQRGTSLTIQCQVDSQVTMMFWYRQQPGQSLTLIATANQGSEATYESGFVIDKFPISRPNLTFSTLTVSNMSPEDSSIYLCSVVGGTNEKLFFGSGTQLSVL.